This TCR beta chain was captured in a study of CXCR3-negative and CXCR3-positive naive CD8 T cells. This CDR3 contains 12 residues. Germline values: CDR1 MNHEY, CDR2 SVGEGT. As for this clonotype: The antigen is unknown.

It was by 5' RACE with UMI labels that the TRB cDNA libraries were prepared. Reprocessing the 5' RACE reads, TCRdb reports a single entry for every CDR3 protein and omits DNA. Recorded for this sample: about 130,000 distinct CDR3 sequences. Regarding the study as a whole: Partly lower CXCR3 expression followed cryopreservation, and most assays relied on fresh PBMCs. TRB CDR3s were more hydrophobic in CXCR3-positive than in CXCR3-negative naive cells. High diversity, comparable across both naive subsets, contrasted with much lower diversity in memory CD8+ cells.

Triplicate sorts, approximately 300,000 cells apiece, were made for each CD8+ T cell subset. This sequence originates from a human donor in good health. Some clones in this sample may be carry-over from other donors' samples. V gene TRBV6-2 or TRBV6-3 combines with J gene TRBJ2-7. The source material was naive CXCR3- CD8+ T cells from blood. Noted subset: CD45RO-CCR7+CD27+CD95- naive CD8+ T cells lacking CXCR3 (TNR3-). The CDR3 loop reads CASSYIADEQYF.